The following is a T cell receptor beta chain sequence with its context. Antigen: not known. After removal of 4 bases from V and 4 bases from J, the junction contained 4 bases not matched to a gene. This CDR3 region has 15 residues. The germline gives CDR1 SGHTA, CDR2 FQGNSA. The sample originates from a study of naive and memory T cell subsets. Whole-study results and caveats: Especially in CD8 cells, naive repertoires contained a few larger clonotypes, possibly CD45RA-re-expressing memory cells. Each distinct alpha or beta sequence counts as one clonotype.

Alpha and beta libraries were amplified separately from the second PCR onward. CD8 T cells were positively selected from what remained after CD4 positive selection. Both TRBC1 and TRBC2 were covered by a beta constant-region primer of two equimolar oligonucleotides. The ligated cDNA underwent four PCR rounds using SP2 and nested alpha and beta constant-region primers. In TCRdb, the UMI-ligation and nested PCR reads were re-called with MiXCR into one record per CDR3 protein. The sample includes over 110,000 distinct CDR3 sequences, 15% to 25% of them seen just once. The sample taken for sequencing was naive CD8+ T cells from blood. The gene calls are TRBV7-2 and TRBJ2-3, with 11 positions matching TRBD2. The TCR sequence derives from a human donor in good health. CDR3 in amino acids: CASSSTSGTADTQYF. The CDR3 region has the DNA TGTGCCAGCAGCTCGACTAGCGGGACTGCAGATACGCAGTATTTT.